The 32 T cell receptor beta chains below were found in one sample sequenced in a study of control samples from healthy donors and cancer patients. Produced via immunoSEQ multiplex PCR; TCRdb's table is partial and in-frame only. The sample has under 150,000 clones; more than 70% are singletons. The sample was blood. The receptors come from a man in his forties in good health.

CDR3: CAWSRGLAGQPQHF. DNA of the CDR3: TGTGCCTGGAGTCGGGGGTTAGCCGGTCAGCCCCAGCATTTT. The genes are TRBV30 and TRBJ1-5; the D gene is possibly TRBD1 (5 bases). The CDR3 is 14 residues long. Germline CDR1 and CDR2: GTSNPN and SVGIG (reference sequence). The V end lost 2 bases, the J end lost 6 bases, and 14 bases lay between the germline ends.

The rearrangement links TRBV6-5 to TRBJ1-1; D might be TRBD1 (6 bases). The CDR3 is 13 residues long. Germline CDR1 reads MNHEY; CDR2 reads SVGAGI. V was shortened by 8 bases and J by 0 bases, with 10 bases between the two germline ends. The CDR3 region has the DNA TGTGCCAGCTCGGGGGCTATGAACACTGAAGCTTTCTTT. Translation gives CASSGAMNTEAFF.

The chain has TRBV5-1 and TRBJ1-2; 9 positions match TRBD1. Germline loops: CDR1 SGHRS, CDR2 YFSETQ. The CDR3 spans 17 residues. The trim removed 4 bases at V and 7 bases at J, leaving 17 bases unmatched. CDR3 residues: CASSLSPGTGSEGGYTF. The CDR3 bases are TGCGCCAGCAGCCTGAGTCCCGGGACAGGGTCCGAGGGTGGCTACACCTTC.

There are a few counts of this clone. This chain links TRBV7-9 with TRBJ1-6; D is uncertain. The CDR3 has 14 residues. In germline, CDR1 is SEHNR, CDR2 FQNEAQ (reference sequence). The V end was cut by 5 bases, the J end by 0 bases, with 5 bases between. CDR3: CASSLSSYNSPLHF. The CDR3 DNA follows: TGTGCCAGCAGCCTTAGCTCCTATAATTCACCCCTCCACTTT. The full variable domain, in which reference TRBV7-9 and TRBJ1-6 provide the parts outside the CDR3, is DTGVSQNPRHKITKRGQNVTFRCDPISEHNRLYWYRQTLGQGPEFLTYFQNEAQLEKSRLLSDRFSAERPKGSFSTLEIQRTEQGDSAMYLCASSLSSYNSPLHFGNGTRLTVT.

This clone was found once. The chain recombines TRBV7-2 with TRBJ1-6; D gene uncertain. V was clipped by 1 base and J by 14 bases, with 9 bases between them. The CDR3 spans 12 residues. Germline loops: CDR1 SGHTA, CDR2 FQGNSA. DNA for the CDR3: TGTGCCAGCAGCTTAGGACTGGGGACCCTCCACTTT. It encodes CASSLGLGTLHF. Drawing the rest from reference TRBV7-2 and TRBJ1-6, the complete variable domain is GAGVSQSPSNKVTEKGKDVELRCDPISGHTALYWYRQSLGQGLEFLIYFQGNSAPDKSGLPSDRFSAERTGGSVSTLTIQRTQQEDSAVYLCASSLGLGTLHFGNGTRLTVT.

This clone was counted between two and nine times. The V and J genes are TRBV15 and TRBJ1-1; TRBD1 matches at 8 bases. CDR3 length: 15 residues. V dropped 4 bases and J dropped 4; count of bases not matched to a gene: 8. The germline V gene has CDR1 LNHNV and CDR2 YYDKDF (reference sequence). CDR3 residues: CATSTIQGVITEAFF. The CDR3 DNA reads TGTGCCACCAGCACAATACAGGGGGTGATCACTGAAGCTTTCTTT.

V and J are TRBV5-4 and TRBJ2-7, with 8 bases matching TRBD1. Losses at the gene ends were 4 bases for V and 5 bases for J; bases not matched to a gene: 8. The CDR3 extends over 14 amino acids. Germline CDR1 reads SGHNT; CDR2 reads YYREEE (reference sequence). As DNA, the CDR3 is TGTGCCAGCAGCAGAACAGGGGGGATGGACGAGCAGTACTTC. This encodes CASSRTGGMDEQYF.

The CDR3 DNA sequence: TGTGCCAGCAGTGAAGGGGGACCGATTTACGAGCAGTACTTC. Translating it yields CASSEGGPIYEQYF. This rearrangement joins TRBV6-1 to TRBJ2-7, with D possibly being TRBD1 or TRBD2 (5 bases each). Germline V gene sequence: CDR1 MNHNS, CDR2 SASEGT. This CDR3 is 14 amino acids long. V lost 1 base, J lost 4 bases, and 11 bases lay in between.

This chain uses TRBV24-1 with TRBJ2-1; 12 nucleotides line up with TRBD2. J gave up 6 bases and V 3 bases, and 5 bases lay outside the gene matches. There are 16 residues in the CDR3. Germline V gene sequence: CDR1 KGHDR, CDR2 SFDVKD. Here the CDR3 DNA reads TGTGCCACCAGTGATGGCGGGACTAGCGGGTTCAATGAGCAGTTCTTC. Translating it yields CATSDGGTSGFNEQFF.

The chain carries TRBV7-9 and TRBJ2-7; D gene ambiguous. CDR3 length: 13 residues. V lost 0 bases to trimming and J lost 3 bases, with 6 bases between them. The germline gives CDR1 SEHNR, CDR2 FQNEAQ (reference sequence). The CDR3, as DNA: TGTGCCAGCAGCTTAGCGGCAGACTACGAGCAGTACTTC. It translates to CASSLAADYEQYF.

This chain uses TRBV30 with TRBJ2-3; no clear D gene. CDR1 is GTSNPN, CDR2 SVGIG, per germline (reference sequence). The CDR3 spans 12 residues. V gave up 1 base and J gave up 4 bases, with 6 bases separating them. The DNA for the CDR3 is TGTGCCTGGAGTGGTGGGGCAGATACGCAGTATTTT. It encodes CAWSGGADTQYF. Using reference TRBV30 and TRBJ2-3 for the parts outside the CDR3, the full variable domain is SQTIHQWPATLVQPVGSPLSLECTVEGTSNPNLYWYRQAAGRGLQLLFYSVGIGQISSEVPQNLSASRPQDRQFILSSKKLLLSDSGFYLCAWSGGADTQYFGPGTRLTVL.

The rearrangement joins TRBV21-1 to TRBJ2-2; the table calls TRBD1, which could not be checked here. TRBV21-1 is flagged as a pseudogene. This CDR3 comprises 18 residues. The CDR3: CASSKARDRGHGTGELFF. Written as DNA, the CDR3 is TGTGCCAGCAGCAAGGCCCGGGACAGGGGGCATGGCACCGGGGAGCTGTTTTTT.

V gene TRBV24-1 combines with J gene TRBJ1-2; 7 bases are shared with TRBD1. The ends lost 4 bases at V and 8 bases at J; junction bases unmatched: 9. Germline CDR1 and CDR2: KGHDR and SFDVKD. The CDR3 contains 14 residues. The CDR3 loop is CATSELGQERGYTF. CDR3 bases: TGTGCCACCAGTGAATTAGGACAGGAGCGGGGCTACACCTTC.

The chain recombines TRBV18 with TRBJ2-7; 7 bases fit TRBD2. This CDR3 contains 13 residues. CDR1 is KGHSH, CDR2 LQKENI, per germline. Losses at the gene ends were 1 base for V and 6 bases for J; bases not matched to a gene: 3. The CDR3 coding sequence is TGTGCCAGCTCACCACTGCCGGGGGGCGAGCAGTACTTC. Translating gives CASSPLPGGEQYF.

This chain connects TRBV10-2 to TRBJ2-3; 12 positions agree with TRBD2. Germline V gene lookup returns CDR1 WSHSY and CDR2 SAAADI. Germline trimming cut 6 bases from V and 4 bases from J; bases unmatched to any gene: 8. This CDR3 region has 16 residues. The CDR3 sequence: CASRLLAGGRSDTQYF. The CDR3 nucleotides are TGCGCCAGCAGGCTTCTAGCGGGGGGGCGTTCAGATACGCAGTATTTT.

CDR3 amino acids: CASTNTGELFF. The CDR3 DNA follows: TGTGCCAGCACGAACACCGGGGAGCTGTTTTTT. V gene TRBV3-1 (or the pseudogene TRBV3-2) combines with J gene TRBJ2-2, with D unresolved. CDR1 is LGHDT and CDR2 is YNNKEL in the germline V gene (reference sequence). V lost 7 bases to trimming and J lost 0 bases, with 0 bases between them. This CDR3 comprises 11 residues.

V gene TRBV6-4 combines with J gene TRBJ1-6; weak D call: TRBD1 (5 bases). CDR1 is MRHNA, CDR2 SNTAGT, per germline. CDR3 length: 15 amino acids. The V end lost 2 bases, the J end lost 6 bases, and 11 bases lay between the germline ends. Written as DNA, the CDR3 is TGTGCCAGCAGTGACAGGGGACGACTTAATTCACCCCTCCACTTT. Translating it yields CASSDRGRLNSPLHF.

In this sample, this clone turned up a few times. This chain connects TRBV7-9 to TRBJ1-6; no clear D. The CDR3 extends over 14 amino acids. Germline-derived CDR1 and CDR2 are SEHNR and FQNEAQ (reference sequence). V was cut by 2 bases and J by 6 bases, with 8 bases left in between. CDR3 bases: TGTGCCAGCAGCTTATTAGGGCTTAATTCACCCCTCCACTTT. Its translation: CASSLLGLNSPLHF.

CDR3 sequence: CAWSVLLGAGNTIYF. CDR3 coding DNA: TGTGCCTGGAGTGTACTATTGGGTGCTGGAAACACCATATATTTT. J is TRBJ1-3 and V is TRBV30; D is unclear. Germline V lookup: CDR1 GTSNPN, CDR2 SVGIG (reference sequence). With 0 bases removed from V and 2 bases from J, the gap between germline ends came to 11 bases. CDR3 length: 15 residues.

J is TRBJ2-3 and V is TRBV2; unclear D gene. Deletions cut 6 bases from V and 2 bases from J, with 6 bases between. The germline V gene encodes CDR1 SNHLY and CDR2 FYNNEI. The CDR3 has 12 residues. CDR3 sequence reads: CASRQNTDTQYF. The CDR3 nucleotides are TGTGCCAGCAGGCAGAACACAGATACGCAGTATTTT.

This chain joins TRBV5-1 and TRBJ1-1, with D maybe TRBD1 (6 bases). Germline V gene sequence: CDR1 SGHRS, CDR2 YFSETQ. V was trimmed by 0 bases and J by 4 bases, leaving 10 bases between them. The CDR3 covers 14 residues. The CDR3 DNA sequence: TGCGCCAGCAGCTTGGGTCAGGGGTTCACTGAAGCTTTCTTT. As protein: CASSLGQGFTEAFF.

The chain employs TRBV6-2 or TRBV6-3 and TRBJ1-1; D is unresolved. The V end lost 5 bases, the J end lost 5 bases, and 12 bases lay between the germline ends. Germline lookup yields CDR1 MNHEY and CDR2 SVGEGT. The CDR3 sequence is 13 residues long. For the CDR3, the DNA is TGTGCCAGCAGTCTTGGATTTCGGACTGAAGCTTTCTTT. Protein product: CASSLGFRTEAFF.

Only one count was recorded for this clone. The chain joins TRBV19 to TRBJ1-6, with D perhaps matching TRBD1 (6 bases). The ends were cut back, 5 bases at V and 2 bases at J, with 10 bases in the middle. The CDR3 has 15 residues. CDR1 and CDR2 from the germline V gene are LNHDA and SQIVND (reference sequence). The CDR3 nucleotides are TGTGCCAGTAGTTATACAGGGACCTATAATTCACCCCTCCACTTT. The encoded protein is CASSYTGTYNSPLHF.

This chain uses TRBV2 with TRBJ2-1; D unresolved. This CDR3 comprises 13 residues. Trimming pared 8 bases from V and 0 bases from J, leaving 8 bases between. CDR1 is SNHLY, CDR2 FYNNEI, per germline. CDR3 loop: CASGGSSYNEQFF. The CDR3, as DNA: TGTGCCAGCGGCGGTAGCTCCTACAATGAGCAGTTCTTC.

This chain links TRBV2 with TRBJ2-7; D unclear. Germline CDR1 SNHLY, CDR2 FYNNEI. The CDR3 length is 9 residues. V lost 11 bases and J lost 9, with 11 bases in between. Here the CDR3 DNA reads TGTGCCGCCCGAGTGGGGCAGTACTTC. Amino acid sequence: CAARVGQYF. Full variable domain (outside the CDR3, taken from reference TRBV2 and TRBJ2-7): EPEVTQTPSHQVTQMGQEVILRCVPISNHLYFYWYRQILGQKVEFLVSFYNNEISEKSEIFDDQFSVERPDGSNFTLKIRSTKLEDSAMYFCAARVGQYFGPGTRLTVT.

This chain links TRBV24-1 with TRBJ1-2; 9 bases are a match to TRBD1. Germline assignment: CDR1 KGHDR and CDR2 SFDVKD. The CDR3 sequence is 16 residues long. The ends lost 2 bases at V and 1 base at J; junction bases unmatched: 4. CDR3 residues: CATSDSTGGDNYGYTF. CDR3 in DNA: TGTGCCACCAGTGATTCGACAGGGGGGGATAACTATGGCTACACCTTC.

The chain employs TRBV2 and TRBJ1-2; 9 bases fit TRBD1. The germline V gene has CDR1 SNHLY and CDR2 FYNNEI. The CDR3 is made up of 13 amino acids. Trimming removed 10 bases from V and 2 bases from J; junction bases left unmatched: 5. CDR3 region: CATKGTGNYGYTF. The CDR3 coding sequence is TGTGCCACCAAGGGGACAGGGAACTATGGCTACACCTTC.

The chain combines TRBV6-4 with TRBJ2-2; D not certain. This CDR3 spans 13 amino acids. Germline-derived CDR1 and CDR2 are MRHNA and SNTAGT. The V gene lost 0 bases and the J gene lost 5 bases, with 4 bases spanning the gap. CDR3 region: CASSDSVTGELFF. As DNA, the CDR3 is TGTGCCAGCAGTGACTCAGTGACCGGGGAGCTGTTTTTT.

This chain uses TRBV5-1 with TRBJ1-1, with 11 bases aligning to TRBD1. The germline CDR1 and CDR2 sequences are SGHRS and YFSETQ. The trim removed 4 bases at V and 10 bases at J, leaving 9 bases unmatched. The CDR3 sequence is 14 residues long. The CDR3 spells CASSPGTGGASAFF. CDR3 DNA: TGCGCCAGCAGCCCGGGGACAGGGGGGGCTTCAGCTTTCTTT.

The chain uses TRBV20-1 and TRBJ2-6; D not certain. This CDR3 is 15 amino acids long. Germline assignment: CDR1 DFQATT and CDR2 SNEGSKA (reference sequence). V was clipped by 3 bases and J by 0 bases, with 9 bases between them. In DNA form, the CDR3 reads TGCAGTGCTAGTGGGTACCGCTCTGGGGCCAACGTCCTGACTTTC. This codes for CSASGYRSGANVLTF.

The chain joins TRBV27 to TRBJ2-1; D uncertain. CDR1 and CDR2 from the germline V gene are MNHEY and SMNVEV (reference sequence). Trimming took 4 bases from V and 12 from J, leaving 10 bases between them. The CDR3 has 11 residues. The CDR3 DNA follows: TGTGCCAGCAGTTCTACAATGAGGCAGTTCTTC. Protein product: CASSSTMRQFF.

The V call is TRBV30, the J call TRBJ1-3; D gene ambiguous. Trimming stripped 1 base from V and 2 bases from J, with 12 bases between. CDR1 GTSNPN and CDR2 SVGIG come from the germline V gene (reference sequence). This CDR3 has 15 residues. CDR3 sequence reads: CAWSELGNAGNTIYF. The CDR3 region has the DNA TGTGCCTGGAGTGAACTCGGGAACGCTGGAAACACCATATATTTT.